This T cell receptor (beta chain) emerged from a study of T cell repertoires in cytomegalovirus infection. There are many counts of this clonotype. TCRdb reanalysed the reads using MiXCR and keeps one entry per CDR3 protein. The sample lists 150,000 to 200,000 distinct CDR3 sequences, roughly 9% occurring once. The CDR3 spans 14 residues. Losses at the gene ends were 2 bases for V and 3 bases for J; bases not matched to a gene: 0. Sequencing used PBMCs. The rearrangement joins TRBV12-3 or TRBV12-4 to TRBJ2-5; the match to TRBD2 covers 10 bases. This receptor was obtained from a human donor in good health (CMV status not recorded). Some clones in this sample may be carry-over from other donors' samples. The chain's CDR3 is CASSLLAGEETQYF. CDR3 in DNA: TGTGCCAGCAGTTTACTAGCGGGGGAAGAGACCCAGTACTTC.